This TCR beta chain was recovered during a study of response to subunit inactivated influenza vaccine. Findings of the study overall: Each seasonal influenza vaccination recruits few new T cells, the authors suggested.

V lost 5 bases, J lost 9 bases, and 6 bases stayed unmatched. Germline V lookup: CDR1 SGHTA, CDR2 FQGTGA. The CDR3 runs to 14 residues. In TCRdb, the RT-PCR reads were re-called with MiXCR into one record per CDR3 protein. This table has 630,000 or so distinct CDR3 sequences, approximately 14% appearing once. This clonotype has a handful of counts. What it recognizes is unknown. The sequence was collected from a man between 50 and 59 years old who received an inactivated influenza vaccine. This sequence joins TRBV7-3 and TRBJ2-1; 11 nucleotides agree with TRBD2. The material sequenced was PBMCs from blood, taken roughly 12 days after vaccination. CDR3 residues: CASSPVLAGGEQFF. The CDR3, as DNA: TGTGCCAGCAGCCCTGTCCTAGCGGGAGGTGAGCAGTTCTTC.